Following are 3 T cell receptor beta chains from one sample sequenced in a study of T cell changes during pregnancy in multiple sclerosis. This table comes from immunoSEQ multiplex PCR, and its TCRdb copy is limited to in-frame clones, with some not included. Altogether fewer than 85,000 clones are present, over 80% being singletons, with the ten largest covering about 2.5%. Material: peripheral blood, obtained in the third trimester of pregnancy. These receptors originate from a female donor in good health, enrolled as a control in a pregnancy study.

V gene TRBV7-2 combines with J gene TRBJ2-5, with 8 positions matching TRBD1. V gave up 4 bases and J gave up 5 bases; unmatched junction bases: 9. The CDR3 is 15 residues long. CDR1 is SGHTA, CDR2 FQGNSA, per germline. The chain's CDR3 is CASSSQGALVETQYF. The CDR3 DNA reads TGTGCCAGCAGCTCCCAGGGGGCGCTTGTCGAGACCCAGTACTTC.

The chain couples TRBV6-7 to TRBJ2-3; 10 bases align to TRBD2. TRBV6-7 is designated an ORF whose function remains uncertain. The V and J ends lost 6 bases and 0 bases, in that order; junction bases with no gene match: 12. The CDR3 loop spans 18 amino acids. The CDR3 nucleotides read TGTGCCAGCAGGGGAGAATTTCTAGCGGGGGTGAGCACAGATACGCAGTATTTT. The encoded protein is CASRGEFLAGVSTDTQYF.

The chain links TRBV7-9 to TRBJ2-2; D is possibly TRBD1 (6 bases). From germline, CDR1 is SEHNR and CDR2 FQNEAQ (reference sequence). CDR3 length: 15 residues. Trimming removed 7 bases from V and 2 bases from J, with 14 bases in between. Here the CDR3 DNA reads TGTGCCAGCACCCCCAGGACAGTTAACACCGGGGAGCTGTTTTTT. It specifies CASTPRTVNTGELFF.